The clone carrying this TCR beta chain appeared many times. This sample is part of a study of T cells in Graves' hyperthyroidism and ophthalmopathy. Patients aged 18 to 65 had newly diagnosed hyperthyroidism of under 2 months' duration. Any symptoms of ophthalmopathy came after the first hyperthyroidism diagnosis, from which the blood sample dates. Per germline, CDR1 MNHEY and CDR2 SVGEGT. CDR3 length: 14 amino acids. V gave up 6 bases and J gave up 2 bases, with 11 bases separating them. The investigators amplified TCR beta CDR3 regions from RNA transcripts. Using the HTBI primer set, a first-round RT-PCR was run on the TCR CDR3. TCRdb reprocessed the multiplex PCR reads with MiXCR, giving one entry per CDR3 protein. The sample holds 550,000 to 650,000 distinct CDR3 sequences, around 14% seen once.

Specimen: blood. This receptor was obtained from a woman aged 30 to 39 with Graves' hyperthyroidism that later progressed to Graves' ophthalmopathy. V usage is TRBV6-2 or TRBV6-3 and J usage is TRBJ2-1; D unclear. CDR3 sequence (DNA): TGTGCCAGCAGACCAGAGGAAACCTACAATGAGCAGTTCTTC. It specifies CASRPEETYNEQFF.